These 6 T cell receptor beta chains originate from one sample sequenced in a study of blood T cell repertoires in COVID-19. Using immunoSEQ multiplex PCR, the repertoire was profiled, and TCRdb retains in-frame clones only, with some absent. The profile shows roughly 110,000 clones, 70% to 90% of them singletons. Sequencing input: peripheral blood. These receptors all come from a middle-aged man with acute or convalescent COVID-19.

The chain combines TRBV4-2 with TRBJ2-2, with 12 bases matching TRBD1. Looked up from germline, CDR1 is LGHNA and CDR2 is YNFKEQ. CDR3 size: 18 residues. The V gene end was trimmed by 2 bases and the J gene end by 9 bases; junction bases not matched to a gene: 13. The CDR3 bases are TGTGCCAGCAGCCAATTTATTTCTGGGACAGGGGGCTTTAGGGAGCTGTTTTTT. Its protein is CASSQFISGTGGFRELFF.

This clone was found once. The V call is TRBV6-5, the J call TRBJ1-6; 8 nucleotides match TRBD1. Per the germline V gene, CDR1 is MNHEY and CDR2 is SVGAGI. The CDR3 extends over 14 amino acids. With V trimmed by 7 bases and J by 10 bases, 9 bases remained unmatched. CDR3 nucleotide sequence: TGTGCCAGCACCGTAGGACAGGGTGGATCACCCCTCCACTTT. It codes for CASTVGQGGSPLHF.

This chain uses TRBV11-2 with TRBJ2-7, with no clear D. Germline V gene data show CDR1 as SGHAT and CDR2 as FQNNGV. The V and J ends lost 1 base and 5 bases respectively, with 6 bases between them. The CDR3 extends over 12 amino acids. The CDR3 coding sequence is TGTGCCAGCAGCTTAGTTTCCGACGAGCAGTACTTC. Translating it yields CASSLVSDEQYF. Supplemented by reference TRBV11-2 and TRBJ2-7, the full variable domain reads EAGVAQSPRYKIIEKRQSVAFWCNPISGHATLYWYQQILGQGPKLLIQFQNNGVVDDSQLPKDRFSAERLKGVDSTLKIQPAKLEDSAVYLCASSLVSDEQYFGPGTRLTVT.

This chain's CDR3 is CASSPRQNTEAFF. CDR3 DNA sequence: TGTGCCAGCTCACCACGGCAGAACACTGAAGCTTTCTTT. The chain carries TRBV18 and TRBJ1-1; D gene unclear. The length of the CDR3 is 13 residues. Germline V gene sequence: CDR1 KGHSH, CDR2 LQKENI. Trimming pared 1 base from V and 1 base from J, leaving 4 bases between.

V usage is TRBV24-1 and J usage is TRBJ1-2; TRBD1 is a possible D gene (5 bases). Germline V gene lookup returns CDR1 KGHDR and CDR2 SFDVKD. The CDR3 runs 14 residues. Deletions cut 5 bases from V and 0 bases from J, with 9 bases between. The CDR3 loop reads CATSGQGANYGYTF. Here the CDR3 DNA reads TGTGCCACCAGTGGCCAGGGTGCTAACTATGGCTACACCTTC.

This sequence joins TRBV2 and TRBJ1-3, with TRBD1 identical over 9 bases. This CDR3 has 14 amino acids. J was trimmed by 2 bases and V by 7 bases; bases with no gene match: 3. Germline loops: CDR1 SNHLY, CDR2 FYNNEI. CDR3 region: CASTTGGTGNTIYF. CDR3 in DNA: TGTGCCAGCACCACAGGGGGCACTGGAAACACCATATATTTT.